This T cell receptor (beta chain) was documented in a study of T cells in Graves' hyperthyroidism and ophthalmopathy. Amplification of TCR beta CDR3 regions was performed using RNA transcripts as template. First-round RT-PCR targeting the TCR CDR3 was performed with the HTBI primer set. TCRdb recomputed calls from the multiplex PCR reads with MiXCR, one row per CDR3 protein. The table includes about 96,000 distinct CDR3 sequences, about 51% detected once. The definition of stable Graves' hyperthyroidism was no ophthalmopathy progression within 18 months. Lactation, pregnancy, other autoimmune disease or uncontrolled infection excluded patients. Comments on this clonotype: Its antigen is unidentified.

CDR3 length equals 14 residues. CDR1 is SGHVS, CDR2 FNYEAQ, per germline. Trimming took off 0 bases at V and 3 bases at J, with 9 bases between the two ends. Study results and caveats: Ophthalmopathy was identified by the model a median about seven months ahead of onset. Most thyroid clonotypes expanded above 0.001 were also detected in blood.

This chain joins TRBV7-6 and TRBJ2-7; no clear D gene. This receptor was identified in a woman aged 40 to 50 with Graves' hyperthyroidism. Specimen: blood. In DNA form, the CDR3 reads TGTGCCAGCAGCTTAGCGGACGTCCGCTACGAGCAGTACTTC. Its translation is CASSLADVRYEQYF.